A single sample gave rise to the 13 T cell receptor beta chains below, sequenced in a study of chemoradiotherapy in HPV16-positive cancers. Here immunoSEQ multiplex PCR was the method, and the copy in TCRdb shows in-frame clones only, minus some. This table holds about 3,500 clones, approximately 93% found once. Collection took place from a patient who underwent chemoradiotherapy. The receptors derive from a human donor with HPV-associated anogenital cancer.

CDR3 sequence: CASSLPSGGTGQYF. CDR3 DNA: TGTGCCAGCAGCTTGCCTAGCGGGGGTACGGGGCAGTACTTC. This sequence joins TRBV11-2 and TRBJ2-7; 10 bases are shared with TRBD2. Per germline, CDR1 SGHAT and CDR2 FQNNGV. The CDR3 has 14 amino acids. V lost 3 bases, J lost 9 bases, and 8 bases stayed unmatched.

The chain is built from TRBV7-2 and TRBJ2-2, with D possibly matching TRBD2 (7 bases). With 3 bases removed from V and 4 bases from J, the gap between germline ends came to 15 bases. In germline, CDR1 is SGHTA, CDR2 FQGNSA. The CDR3 is 16 residues long. CDR3 region: CASSLGGGGITGELFF. The CDR3 region has the DNA TGTGCCAGCAGCTTGGGGGGCGGGGGCATCACCGGGGAGCTGTTTTTT.

Only one count was recorded for this clone. The chain has TRBV10-3 and TRBJ2-1; tentatively, D is TRBD2 (5 bases). Trimming stripped 3 bases from V and 6 bases from J, with 12 bases between. CDR1 ENHRY and CDR2 SYGVKD come from the germline V gene. This CDR3 is built from 14 residues. CDR3 bases: TGTGCCATCAGTGATCCCGGACTTTCCAATGAGCAGTTCTTC. Encoded protein: CAISDPGLSNEQFF.

The chain joins TRBV5-6 to TRBJ1-2, with 7 nucleotides matching TRBD1. The CDR3 runs to 16 residues. The V gene's germline CDR1 is SGHDT and CDR2 YYEEEE. Germline trimming cut 7 bases from V and 4 bases from J; bases unmatched to any gene: 16. The CDR3 DNA follows: TGTGCCAGCTCTCCCGCCGGGGCAGGGGGGATCTATGGCTACACCTTC. It specifies CASSPAGAGGIYGYTF.

V usage is TRBV11-2 and J usage is TRBJ1-3; D is unclear. From germline, CDR1 is SGHAT and CDR2 FQNNGV. This CDR3 is 15 amino acids long. V was trimmed by 3 bases and J by 0 bases, leaving 9 bases between them. DNA of the CDR3: TGTGCCAGCAGCTTTAGCAGTGCCTCTGGAAACACCATATATTTT. This translates into CASSFSSASGNTIYF.

This sequence joins TRBV28 and TRBJ1-1, with D possibly matching TRBD1 (5 bases). CDR3 length equals 19 residues. The germline V and J ends were trimmed by 2 bases and 3 bases, with 25 bases remaining between them. Germline V gene sequence: CDR1 MDHEN, CDR2 SYDVKM. CDR3 sequence: CASSLRYRINRRRDTEAFF. Written as DNA, the CDR3 is TGTGCCAGCAGTTTACGCTACCGGATTAACAGGAGAAGGGACACTGAAGCTTTCTTT.

The chain is built from TRBV5-1 and TRBJ2-3; 11 bases fit TRBD2. The CDR3 consists of 15 residues. V was clipped by 4 bases and J by 4 bases; unmatched bases: 5. Germline V CDR1 and CDR2: SGHRS, YFSETQ. The DNA for the CDR3 is TGCGCCAGCAGCCCCCTAGCGGGGGGCCCAGATACGCAGTATTTT. It translates to CASSPLAGGPDTQYF.

This sequence joins TRBV5-6 and TRBJ2-7, with D possibly TRBD1 on 6 matching bases. V was shortened by 2 bases and J by 1 base, with 19 bases between the two germline ends. The CDR3 runs 17 residues. Germline CDR1 is SGHDT and CDR2 is YYEEEE. As DNA, the CDR3 is TGTGCCAGCAGCTTAGGGACAACCACCGCCCTATCCTACGAGCAGTACTTC. Amino acid sequence: CASSLGTTTALSYEQYF.

This chain links TRBV19 with TRBJ1-1; no clear D gene. The CDR3 loop spans 11 amino acids. Germline CDR1 and CDR2: LNHDA and SQIVND (reference sequence). Between the trimmed V and J ends, which lost 6 bases and 6 bases, there was a span of 8 bases. This CDR3 reads CASRLGPEAFF. Here the CDR3 DNA reads TGTGCCAGTAGACTCGGGCCTGAAGCTTTCTTT.

The count of this clone is one. The rearrangement uses TRBV2 and TRBJ2-7, with 12 bases matching TRBD1. V trimming: 7 bases; J trimming: 6 bases; junction bases outside the gene matches: 10. In germline, CDR1 is SNHLY, CDR2 FYNNEI. The CDR3 spans 15 residues. The CDR3: CASTYLGTGGSEQYF. The CDR3 DNA is TGTGCCAGCACCTATCTTGGGACAGGGGGCTCCGAGCAGTACTTC.

This clone is a singleton in its sample. The chain joins TRBV19 to TRBJ1-5; D gene ambiguous. Trimming took 0 bases from V and 8 from J, leaving 11 bases between them. This CDR3 is 14 amino acids long. From germline, CDR1 is LNHDA and CDR2 SQIVND (reference sequence). The CDR3 DNA follows: TGTGCCAGTAGTATAGATTCGGGCGGAAAGCCCCAGCATTTT. Its protein is CASSIDSGGKPQHF.

The chain joins TRBV4-3 to TRBJ2-2, with 9 bases identical to TRBD1. J gave up 3 bases and V 3 bases, and 8 bases lay outside the gene matches. Germline V gene data show CDR1 as LGHNA and CDR2 as YSLEER. The CDR3 has 17 residues. CDR3 amino acids: CASSQGTGWVDTGELFF. CDR3 DNA sequence: TGCGCCAGCAGCCAGGGGACAGGGTGGGTTGACACCGGGGAGCTGTTTTTT.

The J gene is TRBJ1-6, the V gene TRBV9; TRBD1 agrees at 7 bases. Germline V gene lookup returns CDR1 SGDLS and CDR2 YYNGEE. Germline trimming cut 3 bases from V and 6 bases from J; bases unmatched to any gene: 3. The CDR3 consists of 14 residues. The CDR3 sequence: CASSGGQVNSPLHF. As DNA, the CDR3 is TGTGCCAGCAGCGGAGGACAGGTTAATTCACCCCTCCACTTT.